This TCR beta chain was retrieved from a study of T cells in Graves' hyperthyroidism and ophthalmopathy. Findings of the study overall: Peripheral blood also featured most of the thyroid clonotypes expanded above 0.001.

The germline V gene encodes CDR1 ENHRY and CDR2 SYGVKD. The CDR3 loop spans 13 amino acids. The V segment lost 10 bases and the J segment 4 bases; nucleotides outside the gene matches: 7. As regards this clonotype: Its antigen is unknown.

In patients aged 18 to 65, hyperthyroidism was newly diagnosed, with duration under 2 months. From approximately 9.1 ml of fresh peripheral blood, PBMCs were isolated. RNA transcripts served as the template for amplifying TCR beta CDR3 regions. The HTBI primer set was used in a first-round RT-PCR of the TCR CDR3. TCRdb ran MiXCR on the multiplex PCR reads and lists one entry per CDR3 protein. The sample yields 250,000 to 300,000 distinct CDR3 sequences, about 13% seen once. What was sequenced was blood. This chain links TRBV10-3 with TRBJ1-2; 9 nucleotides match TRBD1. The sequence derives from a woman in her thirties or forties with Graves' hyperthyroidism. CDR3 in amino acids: CASWTGDGYGYTF. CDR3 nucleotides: TGTGCCAGCTGGACAGGGGACGGCTATGGCTACACCTTC.